These T cell receptor beta chains were read from a single sample in a study of T cell changes during pregnancy in multiple sclerosis. TCRdb's table, derived via immunoSEQ multiplex PCR, lists solely in-frame clones and lacks some. This sample yields approximately 54,000 clones, of which 91% are seen a single time; over 1% belongs to the top ten. The input for sequencing was peripheral blood, taken after pregnancy. The source is a female donor in good health, enrolled as a control in a pregnancy study. Both conserved end residues are part of each CDR3. The D gene is left open where the match is weak.

v_gene	d_gene	j_gene	CDR3aa	CDR3nt
TRBV29-1	NA	TRBJ1-3	CSVSSLISGNTIYF	TGCAGCGTTTCCAGTTTAATCTCTGGAAACACCATATATTTT
TRBV14	NA	TRBJ1-1	CASSHQGGAVTEAFF	TGTGCCAGCAGCCATCAAGGGGGGGCCGTTACTGAAGCTTTCTTT
TRBV30	TRBD1	TRBJ1-1	CAWTNPRQGRDTEAFF	TGTGCCTGGACCAATCCTCGACAGGGGAGGGACACTGAAGCTTTCTTT
TRBV6-5	NA	TRBJ2-1	CATEDFGEQFF	TGTGCCACGGAAGACTTCGGAGAGCAGTTCTTC
TRBV20-1	TRBD1	TRBJ1-2	CSAGTGYGYTF	TGCAGTGCTGGGACAGGGTATGGCTACACCTTC
TRBV6-5	TRBD2	TRBJ2-5	CASSPSGTEQETQYF	TGTGCCAGCAGCCCTAGCGGGACTGAGCAAGAGACCCAGTACTTC
TRBV5-1	NA	TRBJ1-5	CASSPAGGEQPQHF	TGCGCCAGCAGCCCGGCGGGGGGGGAACAGCCCCAGCATTTT
TRBV4-2	TRBD2	TRBJ2-1	CASSPRALSGAYNEQFF	TGTGCCAGCAGCCCACGGGCCCTTAGCGGGGCCTACAATGAGCAGTTCTTC
TRBV18	NA	TRBJ1-2	CASSPPGLLEANYGYTF	TGTGCCAGCTCACCGCCGGGACTCTTGGAAGCTAACTATGGCTACACCTTC
TRBV7-8	TRBD1	TRBJ2-1	CASSFSGTVYNEQFF	TGTGCCAGCAGCTTTTCCGGGACAGTCTACAATGAGCAGTTCTTC